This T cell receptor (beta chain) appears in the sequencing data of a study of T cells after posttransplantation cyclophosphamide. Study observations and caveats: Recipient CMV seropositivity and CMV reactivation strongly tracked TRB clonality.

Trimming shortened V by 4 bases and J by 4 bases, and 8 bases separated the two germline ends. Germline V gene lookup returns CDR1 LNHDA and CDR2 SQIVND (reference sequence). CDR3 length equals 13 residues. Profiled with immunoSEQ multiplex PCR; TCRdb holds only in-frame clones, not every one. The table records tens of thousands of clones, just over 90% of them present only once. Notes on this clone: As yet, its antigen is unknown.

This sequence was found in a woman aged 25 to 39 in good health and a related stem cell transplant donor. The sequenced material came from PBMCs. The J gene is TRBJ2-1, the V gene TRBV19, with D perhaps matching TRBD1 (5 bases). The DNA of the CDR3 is TGTGCCAGTAGTAGGCAGGGATACAATGAGCAGTTCTTC. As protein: CASSRQGYNEQFF.